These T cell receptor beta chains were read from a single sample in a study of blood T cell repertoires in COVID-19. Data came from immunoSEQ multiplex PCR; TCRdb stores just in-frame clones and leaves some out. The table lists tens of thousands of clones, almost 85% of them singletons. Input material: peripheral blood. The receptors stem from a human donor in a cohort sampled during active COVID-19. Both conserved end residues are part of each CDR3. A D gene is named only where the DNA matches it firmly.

CDR3 protein: CASSLTSGGPQFF
J gene: TRBJ2-1
D gene: TRBD2
V gene: TRBV5-8

CDR3 protein: CASSPAVGRDYGYTF
J gene: TRBJ1-2
D gene: -
V gene: TRBV5-1

CDR3 protein: CASSARPDRSQETQYF
J gene: TRBJ2-5
D gene: TRBD1
V gene: TRBV7-9

CDR3 protein: CASSLESGNTIYF
J gene: TRBJ1-3
D gene: -
V gene: TRBV11-2

CDR3 protein: CASREHGTGNNYGYTF
J gene: TRBJ1-2
D gene: TRBD1
V gene: TRBV25-1

CDR3 protein: CAWSRGQGRMNTEAFF
J gene: TRBJ1-1
D gene: TRBD1
V gene: TRBV30

CDR3 protein: CATSDRAPSSGAPDTQYF
J gene: TRBJ2-3
D gene: TRBD2
V gene: TRBV24-1

CDR3 protein: CATKPRTTYEQYF
J gene: TRBJ2-7
D gene: -
V gene: TRBV28

CDR3 protein: CASSRRLRAPNEQFF
J gene: TRBJ2-1
D gene: -
V gene: TRBV27

CDR3 protein: CASNEGTGGFNSPLHF
J gene: TRBJ1-6
D gene: TRBD1
V gene: TRBV7-8

CDR3 protein: CASSLESTGTEAFF
J gene: TRBJ1-1
D gene: -
V gene: TRBV7-2

CDR3 protein: CASSHGSDRDYEQYF
J gene: TRBJ2-7
D gene: TRBD1
V gene: TRBV5-1

CDR3 protein: CASSPRTVPFSSYEQYF
J gene: TRBJ2-7
D gene: -
V gene: TRBV27

CDR3 protein: CASSFSSTYEQYF
J gene: TRBJ2-7
D gene: -
V gene: TRBV5-8

CDR3 protein: CASSLSGMQGVQAFF
J gene: TRBJ1-1
D gene: -
V gene: TRBV5-1

CDR3 protein: CASSLAGLARTDTQYF
J gene: TRBJ2-3
D gene: TRBD2
V gene: TRBV5-1

CDR3 protein: CASSQGGQAYGYTF
J gene: TRBJ1-2
D gene: TRBD1
V gene: TRBV3-1/TRBV3-2

CDR3 protein: CASSVEGREYNEQFF
J gene: TRBJ2-1
D gene: TRBD2
V gene: TRBV9

CDR3 protein: CASSQALSVATEAFF
J gene: TRBJ1-1
D gene: -
V gene: TRBV3-1/TRBV3-2

CDR3 protein: CASSQDSPGYGYTF
J gene: TRBJ1-2
D gene: -
V gene: TRBV4-1

CDR3 protein: CASSIGAAGLAAYNEQFF
J gene: TRBJ2-1
D gene: TRBD2
V gene: TRBV19

CDR3 protein: CASSYRDRHYGYTF
J gene: TRBJ1-2
D gene: TRBD1
V gene: TRBV6-2/TRBV6-3

CDR3 protein: CASSEQQGAYGYTF
J gene: TRBJ1-2
D gene: TRBD1
V gene: TRBV6-1

CDR3 protein: CASSLDREETQYF
J gene: TRBJ2-5
D gene: -
V gene: TRBV5-8

CDR3 protein: CASSLLEGLGYTF
J gene: TRBJ1-2
D gene: -
V gene: TRBV27

CDR3 protein: CASRGQNTGELFF
J gene: TRBJ2-2
D gene: -
V gene: TRBV14

CDR3 protein: CASSPRQARNTEAFF
J gene: TRBJ1-1
D gene: -
V gene: TRBV18

CDR3 protein: CASSLDGQGFYEQYF
J gene: TRBJ2-7
D gene: TRBD1
V gene: TRBV5-1

CDR3 protein: CASIAAGDRGLAPQHF
J gene: TRBJ1-5
D gene: TRBD1
V gene: TRBV23-1

CDR3 protein: CASSRLAGGGNEQFF
J gene: TRBJ2-1
D gene: TRBD2
V gene: TRBV2

CDR3 protein: CASSLLWGVNEKLFF
J gene: TRBJ1-4
D gene: -
V gene: TRBV19

CDR3 protein: CASSTTRTDQPQHF
J gene: TRBJ1-5
D gene: -
V gene: TRBV7-2

CDR3 protein: CASTGRGAGVYNEQFF
J gene: TRBJ2-1
D gene: TRBD2
V gene: TRBV19

CDR3 protein: CAGTGTGVRETQYF
J gene: TRBJ2-5
D gene: TRBD1
V gene: TRBV2

CDR3 protein: CASRAAGGTEAFF
J gene: TRBJ1-1
D gene: TRBD1
V gene: TRBV6-5

CDR3 protein: CASSSDGGANYGYTF
J gene: TRBJ1-2
D gene: -
V gene: TRBV5-1

CDR3 protein: CASKQDNYNEKLFF
J gene: TRBJ1-4
D gene: -
V gene: TRBV27

CDR3 protein: CASSLVQGDTGELFF
J gene: TRBJ2-2
D gene: -
V gene: TRBV5-1

CDR3 protein: CASSIQGWVVDTEAFF
J gene: TRBJ1-1
D gene: -
V gene: TRBV27

CDR3 protein: CASSLATSGGYEQFF
J gene: TRBJ2-1
D gene: TRBD2
V gene: TRBV5-1

CDR3 protein: CATSRAPGLKTANTEAFF
J gene: TRBJ1-1
D gene: -
V gene: TRBV15

CDR3 protein: CASSPQEGPQHF
J gene: TRBJ1-5
D gene: -
V gene: TRBV27

CDR3 protein: CASGGDSFSGYTF
J gene: TRBJ1-2
D gene: TRBD1
V gene: TRBV5-1

CDR3 protein: CASSQGQGSGGDTQYF
J gene: TRBJ2-3
D gene: TRBD2
V gene: TRBV3-1/TRBV3-2

CDR3 protein: CASSQGDSEYQETQYF
J gene: TRBJ2-5
D gene: -
V gene: TRBV3-1/TRBV3-2

CDR3 protein: CASSRGPYNEQFF
J gene: TRBJ2-1
D gene: -
V gene: TRBV6-5

CDR3 protein: CASSWTSGGPFTDTQYF
J gene: TRBJ2-3
D gene: TRBD2
V gene: TRBV5-4

CDR3 protein: CASSLSAYEQYF
J gene: TRBJ2-7
D gene: -
V gene: TRBV18

CDR3 protein: CASSLGLAESLNTGELFF
J gene: TRBJ2-2
D gene: TRBD2
V gene: TRBV7-6

CDR3 protein: CASSLETGVSPLHF
J gene: TRBJ1-6
D gene: TRBD1
V gene: TRBV7-9